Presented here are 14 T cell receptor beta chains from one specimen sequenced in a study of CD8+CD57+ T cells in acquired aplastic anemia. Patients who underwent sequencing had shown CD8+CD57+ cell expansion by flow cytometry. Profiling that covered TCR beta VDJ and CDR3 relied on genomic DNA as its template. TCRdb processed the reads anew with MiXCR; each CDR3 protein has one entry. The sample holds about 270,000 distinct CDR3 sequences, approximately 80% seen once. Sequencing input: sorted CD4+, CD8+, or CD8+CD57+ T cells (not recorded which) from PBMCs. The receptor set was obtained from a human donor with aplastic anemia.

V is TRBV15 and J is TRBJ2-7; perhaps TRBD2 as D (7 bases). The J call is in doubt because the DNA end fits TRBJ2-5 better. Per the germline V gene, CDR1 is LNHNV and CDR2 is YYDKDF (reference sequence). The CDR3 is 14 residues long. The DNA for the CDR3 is TGTGCCACCAGCGGCGGGGGCAGCGACGAGACCCAGTACTTC. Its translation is CATSGGGSDETQYF.

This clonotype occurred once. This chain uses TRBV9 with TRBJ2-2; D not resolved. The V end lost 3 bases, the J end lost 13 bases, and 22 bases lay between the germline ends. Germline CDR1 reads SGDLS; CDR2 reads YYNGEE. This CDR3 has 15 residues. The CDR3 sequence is CASSGWAGTPGLLFF. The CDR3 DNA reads TGTGCCAGCAGCGGATGGGCAGGTACCCCCGGGTTGCTGTTTTTT.

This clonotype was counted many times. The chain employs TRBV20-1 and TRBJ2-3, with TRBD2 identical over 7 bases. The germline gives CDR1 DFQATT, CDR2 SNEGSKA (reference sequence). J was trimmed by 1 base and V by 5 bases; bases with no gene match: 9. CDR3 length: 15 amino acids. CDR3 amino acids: CSAWGTTSGTDTQYF. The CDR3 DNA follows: TGCAGTGCTTGGGGGACTACCTCCGGCACAGATACGCAGTATTTT.

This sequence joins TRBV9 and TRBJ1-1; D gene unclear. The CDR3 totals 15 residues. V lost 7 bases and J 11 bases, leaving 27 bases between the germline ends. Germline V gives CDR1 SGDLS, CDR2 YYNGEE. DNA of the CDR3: TGTGCCAGCGGATTAGCTGGGAACATTCAGTACGTCGCTTTCTTT. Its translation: CASGLAGNIQYVAFF. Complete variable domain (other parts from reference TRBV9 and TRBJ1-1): DSGVTQTPKHLITATGQRVTLRCSPRSGDLSVYWYQQSLDQGLQFLIQYYNGEERAKGNILERFSAQQFPDLHSELNLSSLELGDSALYFCASGLAGNIQYVAFFGQGTRLTVV.

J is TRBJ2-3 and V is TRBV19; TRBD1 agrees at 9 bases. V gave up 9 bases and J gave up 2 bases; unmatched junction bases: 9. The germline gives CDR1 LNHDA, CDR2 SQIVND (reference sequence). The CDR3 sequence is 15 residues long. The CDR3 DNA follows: TGTGCCAGCAACCAGGGACAGGGACTCACAGATACGCAGTATTTT. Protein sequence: CASNQGQGLTDTQYF. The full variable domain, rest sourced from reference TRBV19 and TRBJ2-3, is DGGITQSPKYLFRKEGQNVTLSCEQNLNHDAMYWYRQDPGQGLRLIYYSQIVNDFQKGDIAEGYSVSREKKESFPLTVTSAQKNPTAFYLCASNQGQGLTDTQYFGPGTRLTVL.

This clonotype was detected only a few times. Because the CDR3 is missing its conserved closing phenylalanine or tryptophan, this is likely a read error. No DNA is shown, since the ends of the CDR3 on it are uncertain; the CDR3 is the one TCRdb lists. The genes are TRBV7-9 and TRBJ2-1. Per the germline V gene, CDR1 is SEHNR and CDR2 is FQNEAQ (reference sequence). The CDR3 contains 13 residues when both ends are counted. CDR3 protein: CASSLASAGGDTQ.

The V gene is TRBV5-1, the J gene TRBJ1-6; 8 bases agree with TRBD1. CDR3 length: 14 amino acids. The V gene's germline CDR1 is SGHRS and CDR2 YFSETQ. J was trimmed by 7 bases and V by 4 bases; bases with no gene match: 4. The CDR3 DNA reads TGCGCCAGCAGCCCAGGGGGCGGGAATTCACCCCTCCACTTT. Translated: CASSPGGGNSPLHF.

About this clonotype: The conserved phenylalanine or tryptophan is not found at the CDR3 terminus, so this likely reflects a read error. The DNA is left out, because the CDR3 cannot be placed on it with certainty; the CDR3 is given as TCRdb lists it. CDR3 residues: CASSLQSSGGSY. This chain joins TRBV7-9 and TRBJ2-3; the table names TRBD2, a call not compared with the DNA. The CDR3 numbers 12 amino acids, ends counted. Per germline, CDR1 SEHNR and CDR2 FQNEAQ (reference sequence).

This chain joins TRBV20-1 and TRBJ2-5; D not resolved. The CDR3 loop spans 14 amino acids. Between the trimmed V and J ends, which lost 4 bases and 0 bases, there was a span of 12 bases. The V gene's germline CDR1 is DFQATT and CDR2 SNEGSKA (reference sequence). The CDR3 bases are TGCAGTGCTACGGCCGATTTGTACCAAGAGACCCAGTACTTC. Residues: CSATADLYQETQYF.

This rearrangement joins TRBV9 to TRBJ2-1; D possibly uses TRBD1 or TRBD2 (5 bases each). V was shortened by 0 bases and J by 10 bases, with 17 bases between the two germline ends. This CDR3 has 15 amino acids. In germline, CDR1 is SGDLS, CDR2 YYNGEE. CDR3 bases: TGTGCCAGCAGCGTAGGCGGGCAGGGAGTGACGGAGCAGTTCTTC. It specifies CASSVGGQGVTEQFF.

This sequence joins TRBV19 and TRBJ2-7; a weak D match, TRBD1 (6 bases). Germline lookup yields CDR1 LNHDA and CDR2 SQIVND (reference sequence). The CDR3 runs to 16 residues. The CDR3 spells CASSIPRQAYLDEQYV. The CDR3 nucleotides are TGTGCCAGCAGTATACCGAGACAGGCCTACCTGGACGAGCAGTACGTC.

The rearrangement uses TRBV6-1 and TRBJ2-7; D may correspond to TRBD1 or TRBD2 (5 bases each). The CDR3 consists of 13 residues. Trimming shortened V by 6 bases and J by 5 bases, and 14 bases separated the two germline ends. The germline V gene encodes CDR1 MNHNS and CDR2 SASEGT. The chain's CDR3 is CASSQRGVHEQYF. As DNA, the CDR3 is TGTGCCAGCAGCCAGAGAGGGGTCCACGAGCAGTACTTC.

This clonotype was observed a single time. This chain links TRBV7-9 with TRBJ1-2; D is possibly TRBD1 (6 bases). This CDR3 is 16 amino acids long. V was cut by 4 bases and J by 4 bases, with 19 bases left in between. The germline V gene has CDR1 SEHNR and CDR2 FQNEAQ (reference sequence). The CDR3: CASSSGHPSGRYGYTF. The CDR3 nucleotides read TGTGCCAGCAGCTCGGGACATCCGTCAGGGCGCTATGGCTACACCTTC. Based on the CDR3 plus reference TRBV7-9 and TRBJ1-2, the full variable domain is DTGVSQNPRHKITKRGQNVTFRCDPISEHNRLYWYRQTLGQGPEFLTYFQNEAQLEKSRLLSDRFSAERPKGSFSTLEIQRTEQGDSAMYLCASSSGHPSGRYGYTFGSGTRLTVV.

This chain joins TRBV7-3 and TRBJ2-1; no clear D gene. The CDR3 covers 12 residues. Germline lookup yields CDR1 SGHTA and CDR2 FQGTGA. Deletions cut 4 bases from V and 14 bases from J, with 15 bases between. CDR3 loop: CASSSLENDEFF. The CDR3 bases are TGTGCCAGCAGCTCCTTAGAGAATGACGAGTTCTTC. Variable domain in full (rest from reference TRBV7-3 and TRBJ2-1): GAGVSQTPSNKVTEKGKYVELRCDPISGHTALYWYRQSLGQGPEFLIYFQGTGAADDSGLPNDRFFAVRPEGSVSTLKIQRTERGDSAVYLCASSSLENDEFFGPGTRLTVL.